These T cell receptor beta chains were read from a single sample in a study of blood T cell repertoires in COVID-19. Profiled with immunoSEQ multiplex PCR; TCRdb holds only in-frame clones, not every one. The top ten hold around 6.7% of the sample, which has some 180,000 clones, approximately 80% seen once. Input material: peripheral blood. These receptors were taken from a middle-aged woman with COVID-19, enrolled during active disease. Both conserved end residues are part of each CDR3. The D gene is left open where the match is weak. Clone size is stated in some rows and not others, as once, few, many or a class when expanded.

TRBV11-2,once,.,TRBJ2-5,CASSSRQQETQYF,TGTGCCAGCAGCTCTCGACAGCAAGAGACCCAGTACTTC
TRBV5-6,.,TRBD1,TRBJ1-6,CASSLIGDRGAYNSPLHF,TGTGCCAGCAGCTTGATTGGGGACAGGGGGGCTTATAATTCACCCCTCCACTTT
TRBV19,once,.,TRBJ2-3,CASSTRFTDTQYF,TGTGCCAGTAGTACCCGGTTCACAGATACGCAGTATTTT
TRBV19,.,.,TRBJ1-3,CASSTTFKTSGNTIYF,TGTGCCAGTAGTACCACATTTAAAACATCTGGAAACACCATATATTTT
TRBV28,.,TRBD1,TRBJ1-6,CASSTGGRRSPLHF,TGTGCCAGCAGCACAGGGGGTAGGCGCTCACCCCTCCACTTT
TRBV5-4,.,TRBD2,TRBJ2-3,CASSLWGSGRSDTQYF,TGTGCCAGCAGCCTTTGGGGGAGCGGGAGGTCAGATACGCAGTATTTT
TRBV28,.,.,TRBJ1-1,CASSSPGFLTEAFF,TGTGCCAGCAGTTCGCCGGGGTTTCTCACTGAAGCTTTCTTT
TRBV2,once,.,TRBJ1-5,CASSEGTAGDQPQHF,TGTGCCAGCAGTGAAGGGACGGCGGGTGATCAGCCCCAGCATTTT
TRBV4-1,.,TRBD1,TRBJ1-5,CASSQGGQTSYQPQHF,TGCGCCAGCAGCCAAGGGGGACAGACCTCTTATCAGCCCCAGCATTTT
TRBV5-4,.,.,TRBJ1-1,CASSPSRGGLVAFF,TGTGCCAGCAGCCCCAGCCGAGGGGGTCTTGTAGCTTTCTTT
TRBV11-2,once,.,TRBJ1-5,CASSLEALGPHSNQPQHF,TGTGCCAGCAGCTTAGAGGCTCTGGGCCCTCATAGCAATCAGCCCCAGCATTTT
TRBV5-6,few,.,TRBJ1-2,CASSPRGRDYGYTF,TGTGCCAGCAGCCCCCGGGGAAGGGATTATGGCTACACCTTC
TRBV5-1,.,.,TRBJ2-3,CASYLGGVGTDTQYF,TGCGCCAGCTACCTGGGCGGGGTGGGTACAGATACGCAGTATTTT
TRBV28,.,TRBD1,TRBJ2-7,CASSLRKGANEQYF,TGTGCCAGCAGTTTGAGAAAGGGGGCCAACGAGCAGTACTTC
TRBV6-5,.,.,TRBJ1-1,CASGRDPNTEAFF,TGTGCCAGCGGGAGGGACCCGAACACTGAAGCTTTCTTT
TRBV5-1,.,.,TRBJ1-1,CASSLHRVNTEAFF,TGCGCCAGCAGCTTGCACCGGGTGAACACTGAAGCTTTCTTT